Included here is one T cell receptor (beta chain) sequence, with context. Antigen: not known. The donors formed part of the 120-subject validation cohort, distinct from the roughly 600-subject first cohort. The assay was immunoSEQ multiplex PCR, and TCRdb's table has in-frame clones only and misses some. The data show tens of thousands of clones, 80% to 90% seen once. This specimen comes from a study of cytomegalovirus exposure and HLA in healthy donors. Study conclusions and caveats: Specificity of a few CMV-associated chains for CMV antigens was verified in vitro. Altogether, some 170 TCR beta chains were recorded as cytomegalovirus-associated.

Sequencing input: PBMCs. The sequence was obtained from a woman aged 18-29 years in good health and CMV-seronegative.

CDR3 in amino acids: CASSEGGRANEKLFF. The CDR3 region has the DNA TGTGCCAGCAGTGAAGGCGGCAGGGCTAATGAAAAACTGTTTTTT. V is TRBV2 and J is TRBJ1-4, with TRBD1 as a possible D gene (5 bases). This CDR3 has 15 amino acids. Trimming took 1 base from V and 3 from J, leaving 9 bases between them. CDR1 is SNHLY and CDR2 is FYNNEI in the germline V gene.